This TCR beta chain was retrieved from a study of T cell changes during pregnancy in multiple sclerosis. TCRdb's table, derived via immunoSEQ multiplex PCR, lists solely in-frame clones and lacks some. The sample lists 30,000 to 40,000 clones, around 90% occurring once. This clone was seen a few times. In the same sample, other DNA sequences code for this CDR3. V shed 0 bases, J shed 8 bases, and the junction held 1 base outside the gene matches. The CDR3 consists of 12 residues. From germline, CDR1 is SGHRS and CDR2 YFSETQ. This clonotype was obtained from a female donor with multiple sclerosis, enrolled in a pregnancy study. This specimen was CD4+ T cells from peripheral blood mononuclear cells, taken before pregnancy. This chain links TRBV5-1 with TRBJ1-1, with 7 positions matching TRBD1. The CDR3 region has the DNA TGCGCCAGCAGCTTGGGGGGACAGGAAGCTTTCTTT. Translated, it gives CASSLGGQEAFF.